The TCR beta chain under discussion was sequenced for a study of blood T cell repertoires in COVID-19. Germline CDR1 and CDR2: KGHSH and LQKENI. With V trimmed by 3 bases and J by 8 bases, 7 bases remained unmatched. CDR3 length: 15 amino acids. Some clones are missing from TCRdb's copy, which holds only in-frame ones; the method was immunoSEQ multiplex PCR. The data contain about 69,000 clones, around three quarters of them seen just once; the ten biggest clones take up 16%. Sequencing used peripheral blood. The clonotype comes from a man aged 60 to 69 with acute or convalescent COVID-19. V gene TRBV18 combines with J gene TRBJ2-1, with TRBD1 identical over 10 bases. The CDR3 DNA follows: TGTGCCAGCTCACCCCGACAGGGGGCGCTTGATGAGCAGTTCTTC. Translating it yields CASSPRQGALDEQFF.